This is a list of T cell receptor beta chains from one sample in a study of Ad26.COV2.S vaccination and SARS-CoV-2 variants. Some clones are missing from TCRdb's copy, which holds only in-frame ones; the method was immunoSEQ multiplex PCR. This table holds about 680,000 clones, 80% to 90% found once. The sequencing used peripheral blood, collected in a trial of Ad26.COV2.S vaccine versus placebo. These receptors were obtained from a person between 18 and 60 years old who received the Ad26.COV2.S COVID-19 vaccine or a placebo. CDR3s include the opening cysteine and the closing phenylalanine or tryptophan. A D gene is named only where the DNA matches it firmly. Clone size appears in some rows only: once, few, many, or a class for an expanded clone.

cdr3_aa: CASSGLANYEQYF; cdr3_nt: TGTGCCAGCAGTGGACTAGCGAACTACGAGCAGTACTTC; v_call: TRBV27; clone_size: .; d_call: TRBD2; j_call: TRBJ2-7
cdr3_aa: CASSPGTVYSPLHF; cdr3_nt: TGTGCCAGCAGCCCCGGGACAGTATATTCACCCCTCCACTTT; v_call: TRBV7-9; clone_size: .; d_call: TRBD1; j_call: TRBJ1-6
cdr3_aa: CASRGQGMNTEAFF; cdr3_nt: TGTGCCAGCAGGGGACAGGGCATGAACACTGAAGCTTTCTTT; v_call: TRBV2; clone_size: .; d_call: TRBD1; j_call: TRBJ1-1
cdr3_aa: CASSVLNVGRGRDNYNEQFF; cdr3_nt: TGTGCCAGCAGTGTGCTCAACGTCGGGAGAGGGCGGGACAATTACAATGAGCAGTTCTTC; v_call: TRBV2; clone_size: .; d_call: .; j_call: TRBJ2-1
cdr3_aa: CASSLRRETQYF; cdr3_nt: TGTGCCAGCAGCTTACGGCGGGAAACTCAGTATTTT; v_call: TRBV7-9; clone_size: .; d_call: .; j_call: TRBJ2-3
cdr3_aa: CARNRGASSSGANVLTF; cdr3_nt: TGTGCCAGGAACAGGGGTGCTTCGAGCTCTGGGGCCAACGTCCTGACTTTC; v_call: TRBV30; clone_size: .; d_call: TRBD1; j_call: TRBJ2-6
cdr3_aa: CASSSLSGEMWDEQFF; cdr3_nt: TGTGCCAGCAGCTCCCTTAGTGGGGAGATGTGGGATGAGCAGTTCTTC; v_call: TRBV5-6; clone_size: .; d_call: .; j_call: TRBJ2-1
cdr3_aa: CASSHGTVSYEQYF; cdr3_nt: TGTGCCAGCAGTCACGGGACGGTCTCCTACGAGCAGTACTTC; v_call: TRBV7-8; clone_size: .; d_call: .; j_call: TRBJ2-7
cdr3_aa: CASSPGQETQYF; cdr3_nt: TGTGCCAGCTCACCGGGCCAAGAGACCCAGTACTTC; v_call: TRBV18; clone_size: .; d_call: .; j_call: TRBJ2-5
cdr3_aa: CASSSPSRQGGNTIYF; cdr3_nt: TGTGCCAGCAGCTCCCCATCCCGCCAGGGGGGAAACACCATATATTTT; v_call: TRBV7-9; clone_size: .; d_call: .; j_call: TRBJ1-3
cdr3_aa: CASSVGPGGGRDNSPLHF; cdr3_nt: TGTGCCAGCAGCGTAGGCCCCGGGGGGGGCCGGGATAATTCACCCCTCCACTTT; v_call: TRBV9; clone_size: .; d_call: .; j_call: TRBJ1-6
cdr3_aa: CASSFGSIRGNTEAFF; cdr3_nt: TGTGCCAGCAGTTTCGGGTCTATCAGGGGGAACACTGAAGCTTTCTTT; v_call: TRBV6-5; clone_size: .; d_call: .; j_call: TRBJ1-1
cdr3_aa: CASSVAMGYEQYF; cdr3_nt: TGTGCCAGCAGCGTAGCTATGGGGTACGAGCAGTACTTC; v_call: TRBV9; clone_size: .; d_call: .; j_call: TRBJ2-7
cdr3_aa: CASSVTAGSYNEQFF; cdr3_nt: TGTGCCAGCAGCGTGACGGCCGGCTCCTACAATGAGCAGTTCTTC; v_call: TRBV5-4; clone_size: .; d_call: .; j_call: TRBJ2-1
cdr3_aa: CASRKQQGTYGYTF; cdr3_nt: TGTGCCAGCAGAAAGCAGCAGGGGACATATGGCTACACCTTC; v_call: TRBV6-5; clone_size: .; d_call: .; j_call: TRBJ1-2
cdr3_aa: CASSQDSTGWVQETQYF; cdr3_nt: TGTGCCAGCAGCCAAGATTCGACAGGGTGGGTCCAAGAGACCCAGTACTTC; v_call: TRBV3-1/TRBV3-2; clone_size: once; d_call: TRBD1; j_call: TRBJ2-5
cdr3_aa: CASSFVMWGEQYF; cdr3_nt: TGTGCCAGCAGTTTCGTGATGTGGGGCGAGCAGTACTTC; v_call: TRBV12-3/TRBV12-4; clone_size: .; d_call: .; j_call: TRBJ2-7